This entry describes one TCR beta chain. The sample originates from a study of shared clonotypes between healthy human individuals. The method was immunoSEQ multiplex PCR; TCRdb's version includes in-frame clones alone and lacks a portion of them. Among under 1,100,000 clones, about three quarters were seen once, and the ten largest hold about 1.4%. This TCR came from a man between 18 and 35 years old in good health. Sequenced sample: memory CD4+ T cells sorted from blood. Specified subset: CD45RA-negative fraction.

The CDR3 sequence: CASSGQITDTQYF. For the CDR3, the DNA is TGCGCCAGCAGTGGGCAGATCACAGATACGCAGTATTTT. This sequence joins TRBV10-2 and TRBJ2-3, with D unresolved. The CDR3 is made up of 13 amino acids. Deletions cut 4 bases from V and 2 bases from J, with 7 bases between. The germline gives CDR1 WSHSY, CDR2 SAAADI.